Described below is a single T cell receptor (beta chain) sequence and its context. The antigen remains unidentified. The CDR3 loop spans 12 amino acids. The ends were cut back, 0 bases at V and 3 bases at J, with 4 bases in the middle. CDR1 is SGHRS and CDR2 is YFSETQ in the germline V gene. The sample originates from a study of OX40 agonist ivuxolimab in advanced cancers. Study details: With ivuxolimab, an agonistic anti-OX40 (CD134) antibody, patients were treated.

The data were produced by immunoSEQ multiplex PCR, yet TCRdb's version contains in-frame clones alone and is incomplete. The data contain about 41,000 clones, roughly nine tenths of them singletons. Study-level findings and limits: Some of the nonresponding patients also showed low levels of normalized T-cell clonal expansion. The investigators did not determine what antigen specificity the expanded peripheral T cells had. Clonal expansion from baseline to week 6 occurred in both CD4+ and CD8+ T cells.

V usage is TRBV5-1 and J usage is TRBJ2-7; D is undetermined. The sample here was CD4+ or CD8+ T cells sorted from blood, taken in a trial of the OX40 agonist ivuxolimab. This sequence originates from an adult with an advanced solid tumor such as melanoma, head and neck, liver or kidney cancer. CDR3 loop: CASSLDLYEQYF. CDR3 nucleotide sequence: TGCGCCAGCAGCTTGGATCTCTACGAGCAGTACTTC.